Presented here are 17 T cell receptor beta chains from one specimen sequenced in a study of T cells in Graves' hyperthyroidism and ophthalmopathy. Amplification of TCR beta CDR3 regions used RNA as the template. Initially, a first-round RT-PCR of the TCR CDR3 employed the HTBI primer set. In TCRdb, the multiplex PCR reads were re-called with MiXCR into one record per CDR3 protein. The data show 270,000 or so distinct CDR3 sequences, with under 30% seen just once and roughly 24% held by the top ten. Sequenced material: blood. Receptors were obtained from a man aged 40-50 years with Graves' hyperthyroidism that later progressed to Graves' ophthalmopathy.

This clonotype was observed at least ten times. DNA for the CDR3: TGTGCCTGGAGTGTAAAAGGGCGGTGGGAAGCTTTCTTT. Protein: CAWSVKGRWEAFF. This chain uses TRBV30 with TRBJ1-1, with unresolved D. V was clipped by 0 bases and J by 8 bases, with 13 bases between them. Germline lookup yields CDR1 GTSNPN and CDR2 SVGIG (reference sequence). The CDR3 covers 13 residues.

This clonotype was detected ten times or more. This rearrangement joins TRBV6-2 or TRBV6-3 to TRBJ2-5; possible D gene TRBD2, 6 bases. CDR3 length: 17 residues. From germline, CDR1 is MNHEY and CDR2 SVGEGT. V was trimmed by 0 bases and J by 3 bases, leaving 17 bases between them. The CDR3 loop reads CASSYSPEGRGKETQYF. CDR3 nucleotides: TGTGCCAGCAGTTACTCGCCGGAGGGCCGCGGAAAAGAGACCCAGTACTTC.

The chain carries TRBV5-1 and TRBJ1-1, with a weak D call TRBD1 (6 bases). V lost 4 bases to trimming and J lost 2 bases, with 15 bases between them. The germline CDR1 and CDR2 sequences are SGHRS and YFSETQ. CDR3 size: 15 residues. CDR3 bases: TGCGCCAGCAGCCGAGAGGGGGGAACCAACACTGAAGCTTTCTTT. Translated, it gives CASSREGGTNTEAFF.

In the case of this clonotype: One junction end does not reproduce the germline sequence, and a read error may be involved. The J gene is TRBJ1-2, the V gene TRBV6-1; 8 bases align to TRBD1. This CDR3 contains 15 residues. CDR1 is MNHNS, CDR2 SASEGT, per germline. The CDR3: CASGPSGTGNHGYTF. In nucleotides, the CDR3 is TGTGCCAGCGGCCCATCCGGGACAGGTAACCATGGCTACACCTTC.

This sequence joins TRBV28 and TRBJ2-5; D assignment may be TRBD1 or TRBD2 (5 bases each). CDR3 length equals 12 residues. Trimming removed 5 bases at V and 11 bases at J, with 15 bases between. Germline V lookup: CDR1 MDHEN, CDR2 SYDVKM. CDR3 region: CASSQGRTTQYF. The CDR3, as DNA: TGTGCCAGCAGTCAGGGACGAACGACTCAGTACTTC.

This clonotype occurred many times. This rearrangement joins TRBV30 to TRBJ2-7; TRBD1 agrees at 9 bases. With V trimmed by 3 bases and J by 2 bases, 5 bases remained unmatched. Germline V lookup: CDR1 GTSNPN, CDR2 SVGIG (reference sequence). This CDR3 comprises 14 residues. As DNA, the CDR3 is TGTGCCTGGAGCGCCGGGACAGGGACCTACGAGCAGTACTTC. This codes for CAWSAGTGTYEQYF.

The chain employs TRBV6-5 and TRBJ1-5; D gene uncertain. The V end lost 1 base, the J end lost 10 bases, and 8 bases lay between the germline ends. The CDR3 sequence is 12 residues long. Germline assignment: CDR1 MNHEY and CDR2 SVGAGI. The CDR3 DNA reads as TGTGCCAGCAGTTACTTTGGTAGCCCCCAGCATTTT. Translation: CASSYFGSPQHF.

About this clonotype itself: With a much larger clone just one base away, this may be a read error. This rearrangement joins TRBV5-1 to TRBJ2-2; D may be TRBD1 (5 bases). Germline V gene lookup returns CDR1 SGHRS and CDR2 YFSETQ. CDR3 size: 14 residues. V was trimmed by 9 bases and J by 3 bases, leaving 15 bases between them. Here the CDR3 reads CANRPLEYTGELFF. The CDR3 bases are TGCGCCAACAGGCCTCTAGAGTACACCGGGGAGCTGTTTTTT.

This clonotype was seen more than once but under ten times. The chain employs TRBV6-1 and TRBJ2-7, with 8 positions matching TRBD1. Germline loops: CDR1 MNHNS, CDR2 SASEGT. This CDR3 contains 13 residues. The CDR3 DNA is TGTGCTACCAACAGGGGGTCAGCCTACGAGCAGTACTTC. Its translation is CATNRGSAYEQYF.

This clonotype was recorded at least ten times. The chain links TRBV12-3 or TRBV12-4 to TRBJ1-5, with D unresolved. This CDR3 region has 14 residues. V lost 3 bases to trimming and J lost 0 bases, with 6 bases between them. The CDR3 protein is CASSFVYSNQPQHF. CDR3 coding DNA: TGTGCCAGCAGTTTTGTTTATAGCAATCAGCCCCAGCATTTT.

With respect to this clonotype: This may be a read error: a much more frequent sequence differs by one nucleotide. This chain connects TRBV30 to TRBJ2-7, with 9 bases that match TRBD2. CDR1 is GTSNPN, CDR2 SVGIG, per germline (reference sequence). The CDR3 consists of 16 residues. Trimming took 3 bases from V and 2 from J; bases not matched to a gene: 11. CDR3 in DNA: TGTGCCTGGAGAGGCCCGATGGCTAGCGGGACCTACGAGCAGTACTTC. Translation gives CAWRGPMASGTYEQYF.

There are many counts of this clonotype. The J gene is TRBJ1-1, the V gene TRBV6-5; 8 nucleotides match TRBD1. The CDR3 consists of 16 residues. The ends lost 0 bases at V and 4 bases at J; junction bases unmatched: 7. The germline gives CDR1 MNHEY, CDR2 SVGAGI. The CDR3: CASSYSIRDRGTEAFF. The DNA of the CDR3 is TGTGCCAGCAGTTACTCGATACGTGACAGGGGCACTGAAGCTTTCTTT.

This sequence joins TRBV6-1 and TRBJ1-1; unclear D gene. The CDR3 spans 13 residues. V was trimmed by 5 bases and J by 1 base, leaving 8 bases between them. CDR1 is MNHNS and CDR2 is SASEGT in the germline V gene. CDR3 nucleotides: TGTGCCAGCAGTCAGAGAAGGAACACTGAAGCTTTCTTT. This codes for CASSQRRNTEAFF.

This clonotype was counted only a few times. The genes are TRBV6-1 and TRBJ1-1; no definite D call. The CDR3 is made up of 11 amino acids. Germline V gene data show CDR1 as MNHNS and CDR2 as SASEGT. Trimming stripped 2 bases from V and 7 bases from J, with 5 bases between. CDR3 nucleotides: TGTGCCAGCAGTGAATTTAATGAAGCTTTCTTT. Its translation is CASSEFNEAFF.

The chain has TRBV6-2 or TRBV6-3 and TRBJ1-1; D may be TRBD1 (6 bases). The CDR3 is 12 amino acids. Germline V gene lookup returns CDR1 MNHEY and CDR2 SVGEGT. With 8 bases removed from V and 2 bases from J, the gap between germline ends came to 9 bases. In DNA form, the CDR3 reads TGTGCCAGCGATGGGGGCAACACTGAAGCTTTCTTT. It yields the protein CASDGGNTEAFF.

The sample holds many counts of this clonotype. The gene calls are TRBV5-8 and TRBJ1-5; D might be TRBD1 (5 bases). V gave up 0 bases and J gave up 5 bases, with 12 bases separating them. The germline gives CDR1 SGHTS, CDR2 YDEGEE. The CDR3 consists of 15 residues. CDR3 amino acids: CASSLGGGMDQPQHF. The DNA of the CDR3 is TGTGCCAGCAGCTTGGGTGGGGGTATGGATCAGCCCCAGCATTTT.

This clonotype showed up many times. J is TRBJ2-3 and V is TRBV2; D call uncertain. V lost 10 bases to trimming and J lost 0 bases, with 17 bases between them. Germline V lookup: CDR1 SNHLY, CDR2 FYNNEI. This CDR3 spans 15 amino acids. Here the CDR3 DNA reads TGTGCCATTTACCGGGTAGACCGAAGCACAGATACGCAGTATTTT. It encodes CAIYRVDRSTDTQYF.